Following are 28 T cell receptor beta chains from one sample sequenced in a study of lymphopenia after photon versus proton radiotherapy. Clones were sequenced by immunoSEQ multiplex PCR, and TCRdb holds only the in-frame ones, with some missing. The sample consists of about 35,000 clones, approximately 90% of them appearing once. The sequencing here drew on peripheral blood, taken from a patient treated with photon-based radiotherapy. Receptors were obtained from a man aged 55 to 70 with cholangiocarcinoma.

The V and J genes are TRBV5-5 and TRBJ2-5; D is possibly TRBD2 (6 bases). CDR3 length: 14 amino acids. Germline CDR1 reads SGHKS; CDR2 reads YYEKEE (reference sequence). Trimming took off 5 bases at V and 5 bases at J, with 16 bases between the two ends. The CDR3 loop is CASRKPMGGETQYF. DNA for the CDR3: TGTGCCAGCAGGAAACCAATGGGGGGTGAGACCCAGTACTTC.

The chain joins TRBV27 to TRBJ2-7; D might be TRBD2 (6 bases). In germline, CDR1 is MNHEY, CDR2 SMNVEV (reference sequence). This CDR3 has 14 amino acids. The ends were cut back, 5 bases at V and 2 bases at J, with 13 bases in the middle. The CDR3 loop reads CASSLATPPYEQYF. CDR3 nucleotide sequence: TGTGCCAGCAGTCTAGCGACTCCCCCCTACGAGCAGTACTTC.

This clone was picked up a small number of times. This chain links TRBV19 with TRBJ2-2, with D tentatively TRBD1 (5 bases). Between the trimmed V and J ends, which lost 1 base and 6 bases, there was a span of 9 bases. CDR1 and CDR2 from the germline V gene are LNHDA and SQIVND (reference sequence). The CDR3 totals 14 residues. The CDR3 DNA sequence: TGTGCCAGTAGTATAGGCAGGGATCCCGGGGAGCTGTTTTTT. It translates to CASSIGRDPGELFF.

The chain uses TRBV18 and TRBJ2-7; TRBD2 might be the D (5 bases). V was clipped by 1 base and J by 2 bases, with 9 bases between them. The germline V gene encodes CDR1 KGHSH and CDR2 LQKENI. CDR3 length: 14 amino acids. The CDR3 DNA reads TGTGCCAGCTCACCACAGAGGGAACCCTACGAGCAGTACTTC. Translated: CASSPQREPYEQYF.

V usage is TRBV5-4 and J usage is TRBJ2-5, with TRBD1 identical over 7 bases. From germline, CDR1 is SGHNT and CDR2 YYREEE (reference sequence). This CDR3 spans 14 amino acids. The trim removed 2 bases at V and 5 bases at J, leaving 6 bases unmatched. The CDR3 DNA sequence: TGTGCCAGCAGCTTTCAGGGGGTAGAGGAGACCCAGTACTTC. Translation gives CASSFQGVEETQYF.

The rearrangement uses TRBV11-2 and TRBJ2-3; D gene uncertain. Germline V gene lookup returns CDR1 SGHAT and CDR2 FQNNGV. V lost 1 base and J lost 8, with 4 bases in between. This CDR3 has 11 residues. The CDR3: CASSLGGTQYF. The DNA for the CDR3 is TGTGCCAGCAGCTTAGGTGGTACGCAGTATTTT.

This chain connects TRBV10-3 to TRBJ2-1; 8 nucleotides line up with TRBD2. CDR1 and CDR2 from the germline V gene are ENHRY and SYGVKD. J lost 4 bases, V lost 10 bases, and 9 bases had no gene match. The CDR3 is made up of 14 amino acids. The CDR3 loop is CATGGDTLYNEQFF. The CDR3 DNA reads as TGTGCCACCGGGGGGGACACTTTGTACAATGAGCAGTTCTTC.

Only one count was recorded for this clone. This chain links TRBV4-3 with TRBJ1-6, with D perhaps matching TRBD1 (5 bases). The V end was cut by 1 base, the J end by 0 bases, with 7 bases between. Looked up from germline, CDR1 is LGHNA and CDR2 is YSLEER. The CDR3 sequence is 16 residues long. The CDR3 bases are TGCGCCAGCAGCCAAGTTGGGGGCTCCTATAATTCACCCCTCCACTTT. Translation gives CASSQVGGSYNSPLHF.

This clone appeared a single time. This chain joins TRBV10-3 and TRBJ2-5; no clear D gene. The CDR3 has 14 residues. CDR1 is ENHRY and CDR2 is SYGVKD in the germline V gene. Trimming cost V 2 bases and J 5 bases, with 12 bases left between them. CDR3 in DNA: TGTGCCATCAGTGAGCCGGGCCTAGGGGAGACCCAGTACTTC. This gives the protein CAISEPGLGETQYF.

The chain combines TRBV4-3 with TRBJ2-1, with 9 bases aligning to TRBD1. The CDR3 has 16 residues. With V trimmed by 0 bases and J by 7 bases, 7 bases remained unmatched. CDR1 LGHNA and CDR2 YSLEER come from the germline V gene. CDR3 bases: TGCGCCAGCAGCCAAGAGGCACAGGGGGCCTGGAATGAGCAGTTCTTC. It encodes CASSQEAQGAWNEQFF.

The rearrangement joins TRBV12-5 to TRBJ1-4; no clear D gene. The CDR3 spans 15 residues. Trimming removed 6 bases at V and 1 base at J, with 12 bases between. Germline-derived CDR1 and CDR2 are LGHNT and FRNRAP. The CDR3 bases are TGTGCTAGTGGGGAGGGAAGTGAAACTAATGAAAAACTGTTTTTT. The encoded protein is CASGEGSETNEKLFF.

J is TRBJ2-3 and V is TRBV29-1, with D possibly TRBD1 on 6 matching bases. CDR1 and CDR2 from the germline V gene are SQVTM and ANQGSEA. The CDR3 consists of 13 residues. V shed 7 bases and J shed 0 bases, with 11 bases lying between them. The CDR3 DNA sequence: TGCAGCGGAAGGACAGATAGCACAGATACGCAGTATTTT. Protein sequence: CSGRTDSTDTQYF.

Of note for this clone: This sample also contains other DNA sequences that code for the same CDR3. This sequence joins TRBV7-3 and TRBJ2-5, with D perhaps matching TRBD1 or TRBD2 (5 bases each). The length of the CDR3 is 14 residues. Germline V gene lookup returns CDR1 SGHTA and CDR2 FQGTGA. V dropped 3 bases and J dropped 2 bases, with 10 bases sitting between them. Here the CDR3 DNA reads TGTGCCAGCAGCTTTTCTGGGGGACAAGAGACCCAGTACTTC. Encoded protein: CASSFSGGQETQYF.

The chain's CDR3 is CASSSWGLAGYNEQFF. The CDR3 DNA reads as TGTGCCAGCAGCTCATGGGGACTAGCGGGTTACAATGAGCAGTTCTTC. The J gene is TRBJ2-1, the V gene TRBV7-2; 12 bases are shared with TRBD2. J lost 4 bases, V lost 4 bases, and 5 bases had no gene match. The CDR3 extends over 16 amino acids. The germline V gene encodes CDR1 SGHTA and CDR2 FQGNSA.

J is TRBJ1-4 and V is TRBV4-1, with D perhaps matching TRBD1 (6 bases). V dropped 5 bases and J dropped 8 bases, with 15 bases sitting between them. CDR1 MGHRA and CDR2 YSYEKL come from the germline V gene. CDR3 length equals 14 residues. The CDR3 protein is CASSFSDQGEKLFF. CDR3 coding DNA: TGCGCCAGCAGCTTTTCTGACCAGGGGGAAAAACTGTTTTTT.

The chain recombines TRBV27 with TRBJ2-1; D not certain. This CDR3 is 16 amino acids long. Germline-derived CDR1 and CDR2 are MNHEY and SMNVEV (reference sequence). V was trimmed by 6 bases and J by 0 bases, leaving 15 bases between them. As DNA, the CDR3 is TGTGCCAGCAGCTTTAGACTGGAGAGCTCCTACAATGAGCAGTTCTTC. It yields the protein CASSFRLESSYNEQFF.

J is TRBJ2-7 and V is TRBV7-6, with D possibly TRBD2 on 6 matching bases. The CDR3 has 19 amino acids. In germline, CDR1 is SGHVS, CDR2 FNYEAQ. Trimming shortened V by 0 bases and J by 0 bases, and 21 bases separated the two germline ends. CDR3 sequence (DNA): TGTGCCAGCAGCTTAGCGGTGGCGAGTGCGGGGCTAAGCTCCTACGAGCAGTACTTC. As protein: CASSLAVASAGLSSYEQYF.

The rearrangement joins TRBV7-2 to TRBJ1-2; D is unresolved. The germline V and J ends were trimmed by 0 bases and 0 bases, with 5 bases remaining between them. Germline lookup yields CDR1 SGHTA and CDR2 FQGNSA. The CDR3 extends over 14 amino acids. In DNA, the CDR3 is TGTGCCAGCAGCTTAGCAGTCACTAACTATGGCTACACCTTC. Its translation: CASSLAVTNYGYTF.

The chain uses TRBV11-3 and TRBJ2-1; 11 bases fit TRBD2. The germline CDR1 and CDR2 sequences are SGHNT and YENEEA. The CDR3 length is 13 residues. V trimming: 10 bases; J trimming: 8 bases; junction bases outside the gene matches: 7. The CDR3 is CATTTSGVYEQFF. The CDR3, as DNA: TGTGCCACCACGACTAGCGGGGTCTATGAGCAGTTCTTC.

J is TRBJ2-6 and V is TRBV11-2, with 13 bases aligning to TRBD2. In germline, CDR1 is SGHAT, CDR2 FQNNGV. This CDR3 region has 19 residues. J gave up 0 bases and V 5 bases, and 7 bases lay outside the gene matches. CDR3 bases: TGTGCCAGCAGCCTACTAGCGGGAGGGCGGGACTCTGGGGCCAACGTCCTGACTTTC. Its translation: CASSLLAGGRDSGANVLTF.

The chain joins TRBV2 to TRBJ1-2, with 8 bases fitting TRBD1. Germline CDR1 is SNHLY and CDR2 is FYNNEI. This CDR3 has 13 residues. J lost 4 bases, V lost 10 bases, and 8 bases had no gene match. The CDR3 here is CATTGDRRYGYTF. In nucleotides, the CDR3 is TGTGCCACCACTGGGGACAGGCGCTATGGCTACACCTTC.

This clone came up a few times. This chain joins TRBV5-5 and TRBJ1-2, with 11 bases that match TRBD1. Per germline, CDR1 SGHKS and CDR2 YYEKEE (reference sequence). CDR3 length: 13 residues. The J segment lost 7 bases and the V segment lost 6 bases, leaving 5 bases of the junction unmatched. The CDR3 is CASTTGTGGGYTF. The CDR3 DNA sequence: TGTGCCAGCACCACAGGGACAGGGGGTGGCTACACCTTC.

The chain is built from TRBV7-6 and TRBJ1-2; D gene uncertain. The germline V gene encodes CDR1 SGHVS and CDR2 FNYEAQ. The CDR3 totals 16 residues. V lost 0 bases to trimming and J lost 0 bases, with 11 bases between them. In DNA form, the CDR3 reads TGTGCCAGCAGCTTAGCCGCAGGAGCACCTAACTATGGCTACACCTTC. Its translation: CASSLAAGAPNYGYTF.

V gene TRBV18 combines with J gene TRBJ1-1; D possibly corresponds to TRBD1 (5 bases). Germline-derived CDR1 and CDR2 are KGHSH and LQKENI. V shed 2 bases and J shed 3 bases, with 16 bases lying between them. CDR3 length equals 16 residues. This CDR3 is CASSPGEGIVDTEAFF. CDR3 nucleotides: TGTGCCAGCTCACCAGGGGAGGGGATAGTGGACACTGAAGCTTTCTTT.

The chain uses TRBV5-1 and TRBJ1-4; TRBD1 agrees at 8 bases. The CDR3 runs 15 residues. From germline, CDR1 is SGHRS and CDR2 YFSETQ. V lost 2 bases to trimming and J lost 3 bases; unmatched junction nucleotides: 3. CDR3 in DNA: TGCGCCAGCAGCTTACAGGGGGTTCCTAATGAAAAACTGTTTTTT. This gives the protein CASSLQGVPNEKLFF. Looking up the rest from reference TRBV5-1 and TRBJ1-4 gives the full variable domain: KAGVTQTPRYLIKTRGQQVTLSCSPISGHRSVSWYQQTPGQGLQFLFEYFSETQRNKGNFPGRFSGRQFSNSRSEMNVSTLELGDSALYLCASSLQGVPNEKLFFGSGTQLSVL.

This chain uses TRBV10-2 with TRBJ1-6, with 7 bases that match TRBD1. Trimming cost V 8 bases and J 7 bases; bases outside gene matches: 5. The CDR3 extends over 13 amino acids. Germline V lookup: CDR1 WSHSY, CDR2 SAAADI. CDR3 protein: CASLGQANSPLHF. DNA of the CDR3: TGCGCCAGCTTAGGACAGGCCAATTCACCCCTCCACTTT.

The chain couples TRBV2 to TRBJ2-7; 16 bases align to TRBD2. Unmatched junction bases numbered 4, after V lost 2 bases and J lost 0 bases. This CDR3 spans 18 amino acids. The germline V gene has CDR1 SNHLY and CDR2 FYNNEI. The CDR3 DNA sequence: TGTGCCAGCAGTGAACCGGGACTAGCGGGAGGGTTCTCCTACGAGCAGTACTTC. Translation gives CASSEPGLAGGFSYEQYF.

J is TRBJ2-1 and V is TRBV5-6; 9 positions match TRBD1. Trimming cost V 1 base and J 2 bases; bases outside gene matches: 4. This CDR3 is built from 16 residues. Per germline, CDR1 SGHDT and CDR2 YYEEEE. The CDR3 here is CASSLLGQGAYNEQFF. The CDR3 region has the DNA TGTGCCAGCAGCTTGTTGGGACAGGGTGCCTACAATGAGCAGTTCTTC.